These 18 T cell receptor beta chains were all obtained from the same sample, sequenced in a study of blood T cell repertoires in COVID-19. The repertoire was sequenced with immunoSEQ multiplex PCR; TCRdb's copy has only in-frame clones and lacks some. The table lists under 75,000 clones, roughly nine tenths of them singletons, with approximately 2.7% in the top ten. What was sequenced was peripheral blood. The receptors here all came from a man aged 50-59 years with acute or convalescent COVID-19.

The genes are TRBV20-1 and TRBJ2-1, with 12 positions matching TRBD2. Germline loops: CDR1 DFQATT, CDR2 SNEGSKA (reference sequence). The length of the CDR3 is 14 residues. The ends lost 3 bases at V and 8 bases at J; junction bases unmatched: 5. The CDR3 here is CSASQGLAGHEQFF. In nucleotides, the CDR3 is TGCAGTGCTAGTCAGGGACTAGCGGGTCATGAGCAGTTCTTC.

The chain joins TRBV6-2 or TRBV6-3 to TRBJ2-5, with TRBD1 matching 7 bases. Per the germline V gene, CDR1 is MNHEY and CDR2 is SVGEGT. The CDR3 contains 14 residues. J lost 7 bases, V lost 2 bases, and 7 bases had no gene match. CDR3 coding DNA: TGTGCCAGCAGTTACCGGGACAGTATTCCGACCCAGTACTTC. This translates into CASSYRDSIPTQYF.

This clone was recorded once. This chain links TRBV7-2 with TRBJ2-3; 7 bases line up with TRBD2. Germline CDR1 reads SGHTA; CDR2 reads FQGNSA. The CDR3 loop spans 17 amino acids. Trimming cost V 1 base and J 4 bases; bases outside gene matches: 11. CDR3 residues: CASSLGSGGSRADTQYF. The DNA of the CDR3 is TGTGCCAGCAGCTTAGGCTCTGGCGGGAGTAGAGCAGATACGCAGTATTTT.

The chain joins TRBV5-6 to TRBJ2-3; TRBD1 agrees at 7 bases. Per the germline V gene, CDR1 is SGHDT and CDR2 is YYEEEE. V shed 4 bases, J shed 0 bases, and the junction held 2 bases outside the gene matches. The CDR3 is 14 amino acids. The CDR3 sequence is CASSDRVSTDTQYF. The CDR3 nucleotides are TGTGCCAGCAGCGACAGGGTTAGCACAGATACGCAGTATTTT.

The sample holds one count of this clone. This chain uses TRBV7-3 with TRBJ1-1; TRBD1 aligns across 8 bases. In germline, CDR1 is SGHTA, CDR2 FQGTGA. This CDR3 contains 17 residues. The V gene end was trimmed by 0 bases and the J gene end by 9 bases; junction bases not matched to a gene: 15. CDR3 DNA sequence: TGTGCCAGCAGCTTAACTTTAGACAGGGGATCTGTCGCGCAAGCTTTCTTT. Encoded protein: CASSLTLDRGSVAQAFF.

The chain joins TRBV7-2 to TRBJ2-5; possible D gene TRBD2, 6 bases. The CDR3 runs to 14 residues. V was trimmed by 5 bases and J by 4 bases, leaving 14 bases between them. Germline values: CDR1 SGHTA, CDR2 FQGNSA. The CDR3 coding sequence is TGTGCCAGCAGCCTAACAACCGGGGGAGAGACCCAGTACTTC. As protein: CASSLTTGGETQYF. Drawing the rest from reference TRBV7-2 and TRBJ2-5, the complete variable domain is GAGVSQSPSNKVTEKGKDVELRCDPISGHTALYWYRQSLGQGLEFLIYFQGNSAPDKSGLPSDRFSAERTGGSVSTLTIQRTQQEDSAVYLCASSLTTGGETQYFGPGTRLLVL.

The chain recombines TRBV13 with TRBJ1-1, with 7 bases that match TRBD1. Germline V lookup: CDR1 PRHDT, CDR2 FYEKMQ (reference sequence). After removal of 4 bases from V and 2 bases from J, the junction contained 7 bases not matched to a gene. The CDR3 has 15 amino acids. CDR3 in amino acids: CASSYQTGHNTEAFF. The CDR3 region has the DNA TGTGCCAGCAGCTACCAGACAGGGCATAACACTGAAGCTTTCTTT.

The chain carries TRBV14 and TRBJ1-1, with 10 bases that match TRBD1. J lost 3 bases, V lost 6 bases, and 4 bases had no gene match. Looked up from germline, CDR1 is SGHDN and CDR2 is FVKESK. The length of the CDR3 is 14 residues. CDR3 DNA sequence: TGTGCCAGCAGGAGAGGACAGGGGGACACTGAAGCTTTCTTT. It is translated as CASRRGQGDTEAFF.

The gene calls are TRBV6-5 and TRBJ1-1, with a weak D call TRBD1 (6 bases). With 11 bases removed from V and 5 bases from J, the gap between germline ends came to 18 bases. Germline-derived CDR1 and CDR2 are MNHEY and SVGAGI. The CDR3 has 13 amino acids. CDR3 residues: CAAAGARETEAFF. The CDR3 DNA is TGTGCCGCCGCGGGGGCGCGAGAGACTGAAGCTTTCTTT.

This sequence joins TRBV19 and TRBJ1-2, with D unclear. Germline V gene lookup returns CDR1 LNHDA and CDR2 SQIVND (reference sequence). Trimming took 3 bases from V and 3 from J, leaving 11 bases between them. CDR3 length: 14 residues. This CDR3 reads CASSISGEDYGYTF. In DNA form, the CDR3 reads TGTGCCAGTAGTATCTCCGGGGAGGACTATGGCTACACCTTC.

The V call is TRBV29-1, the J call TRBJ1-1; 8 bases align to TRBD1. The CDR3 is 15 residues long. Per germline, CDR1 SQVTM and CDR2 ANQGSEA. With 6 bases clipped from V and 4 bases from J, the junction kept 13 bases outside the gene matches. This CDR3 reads CSVAYRGKDRTEAFF. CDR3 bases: TGCAGCGTAGCTTACAGGGGGAAGGACCGCACTGAAGCTTTCTTT.

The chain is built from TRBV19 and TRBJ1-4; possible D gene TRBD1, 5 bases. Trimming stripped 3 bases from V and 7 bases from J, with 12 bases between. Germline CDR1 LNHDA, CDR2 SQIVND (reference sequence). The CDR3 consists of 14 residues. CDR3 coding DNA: TGTGCCAGTAGTATTCAGGGTTTGGGTGAAAAACTGTTTTTT. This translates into CASSIQGLGEKLFF.

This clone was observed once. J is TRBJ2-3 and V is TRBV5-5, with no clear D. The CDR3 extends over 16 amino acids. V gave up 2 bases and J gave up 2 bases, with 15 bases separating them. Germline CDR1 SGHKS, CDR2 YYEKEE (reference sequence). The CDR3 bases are TGTGCCAGCAGCTTTATCAACCTAGGATTCACAGATACGCAGTATTTT. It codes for CASSFINLGFTDTQYF. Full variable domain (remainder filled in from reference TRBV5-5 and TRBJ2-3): DAGVTQSPTHLIKTRGQQVTLRCSPISGHKSVSWYQQVLGQGPQFIFQYYEKEERGRGNFPDRFSARQFPNYSSELNVNALLLGDSALYLCASSFINLGFTDTQYFGPGTRLTVL.

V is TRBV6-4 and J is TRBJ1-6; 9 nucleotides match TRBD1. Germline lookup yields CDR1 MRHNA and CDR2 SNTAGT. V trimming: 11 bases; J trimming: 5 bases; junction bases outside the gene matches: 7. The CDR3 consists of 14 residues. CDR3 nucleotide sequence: TGTGCCGGGGGGGGACAGGGCAATAATTCACCCCTCCACTTT. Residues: CAGGGQGNNSPLHF.

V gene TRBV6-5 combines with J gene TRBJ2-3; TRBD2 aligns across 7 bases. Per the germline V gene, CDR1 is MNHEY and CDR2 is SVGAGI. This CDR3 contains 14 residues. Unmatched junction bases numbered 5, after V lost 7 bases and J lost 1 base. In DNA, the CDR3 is TGTGCCAGCATGAGGGAGGGCGGCACAGATACGCAGTATTTT. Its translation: CASMREGGTDTQYF.

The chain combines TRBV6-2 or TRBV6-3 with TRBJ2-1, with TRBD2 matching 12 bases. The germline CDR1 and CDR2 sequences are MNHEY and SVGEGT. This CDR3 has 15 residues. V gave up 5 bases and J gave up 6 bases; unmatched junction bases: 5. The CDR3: CASSRTSGIVNEQFF. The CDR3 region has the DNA TGTGCCAGCAGTAGGACTAGCGGGATAGTCAATGAGCAGTTCTTC.

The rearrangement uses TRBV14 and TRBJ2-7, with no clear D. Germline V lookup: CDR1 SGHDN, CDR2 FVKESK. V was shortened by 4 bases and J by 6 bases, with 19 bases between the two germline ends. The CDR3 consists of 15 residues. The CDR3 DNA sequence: TGTGCCAGCAGCCTAACCCCCAGGTCCTTGGTCGAGCAGTACGTC. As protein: CASSLTPRSLVEQYV.

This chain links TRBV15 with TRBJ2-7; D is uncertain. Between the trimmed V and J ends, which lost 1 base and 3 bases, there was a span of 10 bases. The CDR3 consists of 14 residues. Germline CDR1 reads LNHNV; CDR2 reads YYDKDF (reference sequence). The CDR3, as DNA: TGTGCCACCAGCAGAGGAAGACTGAGCTACGAGCAGTACTTC. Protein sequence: CATSRGRLSYEQYF.